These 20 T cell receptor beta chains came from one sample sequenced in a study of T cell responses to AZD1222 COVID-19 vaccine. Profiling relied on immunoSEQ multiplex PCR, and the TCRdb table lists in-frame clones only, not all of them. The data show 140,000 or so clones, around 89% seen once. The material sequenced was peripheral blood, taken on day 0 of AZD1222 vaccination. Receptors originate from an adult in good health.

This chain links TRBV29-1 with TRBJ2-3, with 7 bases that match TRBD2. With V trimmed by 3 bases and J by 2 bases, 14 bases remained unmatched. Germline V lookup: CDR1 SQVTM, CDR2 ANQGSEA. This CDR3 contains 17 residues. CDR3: CSVDPTTSPPSTDTQYF. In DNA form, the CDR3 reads TGCAGCGTTGACCCAACGACTAGCCCTCCTTCCACAGATACGCAGTATTTT.

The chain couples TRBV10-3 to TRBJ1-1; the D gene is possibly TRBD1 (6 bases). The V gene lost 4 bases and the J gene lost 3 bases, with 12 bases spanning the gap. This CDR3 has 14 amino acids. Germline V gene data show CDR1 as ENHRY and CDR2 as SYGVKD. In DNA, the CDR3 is TGTGCCATCAGTGTGAGGGGGTCGGACACTGAAGCTTTCTTT. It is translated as CAISVRGSDTEAFF.

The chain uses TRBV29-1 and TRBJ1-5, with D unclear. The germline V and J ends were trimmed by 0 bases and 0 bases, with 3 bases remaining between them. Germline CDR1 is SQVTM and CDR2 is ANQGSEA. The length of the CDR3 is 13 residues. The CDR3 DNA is TGCAGCGTTGAAGACGATAGCAATCAGCCCCAGCATTTT. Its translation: CSVEDDSNQPQHF. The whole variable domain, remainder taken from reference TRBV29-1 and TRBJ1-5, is SAVISQKPSRDICQRGTSLTIQCQVDSQVTMMFWYRQQPGQSLTLIATANQGSEATYESGFVIDKFPISRPNLTFSTLTVSNMSPEDSSIYLCSVEDDSNQPQHFGDGTRLSIL.

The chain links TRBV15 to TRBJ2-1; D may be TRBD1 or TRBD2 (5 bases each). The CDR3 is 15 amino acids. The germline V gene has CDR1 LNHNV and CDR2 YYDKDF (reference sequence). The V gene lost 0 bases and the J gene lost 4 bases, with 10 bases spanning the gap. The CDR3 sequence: CATSRDHEGYNEQFF. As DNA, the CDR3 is TGTGCCACCAGCAGAGATCATGAGGGGTACAATGAGCAGTTCTTC.

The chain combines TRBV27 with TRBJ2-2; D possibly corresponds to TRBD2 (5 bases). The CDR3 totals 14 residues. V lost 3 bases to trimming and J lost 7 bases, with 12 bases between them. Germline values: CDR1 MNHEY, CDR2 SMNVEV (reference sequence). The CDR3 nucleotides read TGTGCCAGCAGTTTCCGAGGGTTGGGCGGGGAGCTGTTTTTT. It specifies CASSFRGLGGELFF.

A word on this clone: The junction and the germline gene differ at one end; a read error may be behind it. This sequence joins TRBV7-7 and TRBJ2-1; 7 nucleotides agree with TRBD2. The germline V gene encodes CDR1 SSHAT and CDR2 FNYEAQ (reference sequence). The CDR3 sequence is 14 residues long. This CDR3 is CASSPRTRSNEQFF. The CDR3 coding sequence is TGTGCTAGCAGCCCCCGGACTAGATCGAATGAGCAGTTCTTC.

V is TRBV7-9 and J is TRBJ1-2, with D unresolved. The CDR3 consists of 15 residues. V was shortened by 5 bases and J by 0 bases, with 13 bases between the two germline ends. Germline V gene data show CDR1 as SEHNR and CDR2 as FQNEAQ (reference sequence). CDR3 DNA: TGTGCCAGCAGCAGAGAGGGATCGGCTAACTATGGCTACACCTTC. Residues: CASSREGSANYGYTF.

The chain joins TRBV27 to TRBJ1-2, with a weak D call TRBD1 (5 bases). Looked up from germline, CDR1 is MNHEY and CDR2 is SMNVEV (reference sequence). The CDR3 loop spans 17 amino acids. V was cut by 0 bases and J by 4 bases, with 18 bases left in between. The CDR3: CASSLSFRGGWGYGYTF. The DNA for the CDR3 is TGTGCCAGCAGTTTATCGTTTCGGGGGGGTTGGGGCTATGGCTACACCTTC.

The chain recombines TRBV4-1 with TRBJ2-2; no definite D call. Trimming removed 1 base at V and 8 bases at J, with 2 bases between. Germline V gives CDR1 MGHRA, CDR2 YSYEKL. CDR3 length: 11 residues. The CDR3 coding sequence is TGCGCCAGCAGCCAAGTTGGGGAGCTGTTTTTT. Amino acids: CASSQVGELFF.

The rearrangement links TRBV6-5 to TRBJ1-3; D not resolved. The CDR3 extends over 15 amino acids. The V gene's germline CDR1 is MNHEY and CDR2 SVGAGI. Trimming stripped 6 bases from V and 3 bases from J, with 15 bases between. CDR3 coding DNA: TGTGCCAGCAGGCGTCTTACAGAGGATGGAAACACCATATATTTT. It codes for CASRRLTEDGNTIYF.

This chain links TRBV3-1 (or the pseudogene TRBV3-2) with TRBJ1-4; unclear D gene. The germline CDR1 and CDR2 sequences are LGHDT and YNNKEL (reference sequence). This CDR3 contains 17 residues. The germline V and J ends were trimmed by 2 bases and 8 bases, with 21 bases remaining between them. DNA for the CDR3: TGTGCCAGCAGCCAACGGCCGGAGAAGAGGAGAGGGGAAAAACTGTTTTTT. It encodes CASSQRPEKRRGEKLFF.

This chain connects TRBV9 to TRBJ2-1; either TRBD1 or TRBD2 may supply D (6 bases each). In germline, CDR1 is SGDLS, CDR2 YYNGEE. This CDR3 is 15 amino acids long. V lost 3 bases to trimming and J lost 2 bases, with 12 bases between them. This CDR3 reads CASSAGDTAYNEQFF. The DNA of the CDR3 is TGTGCCAGCAGCGCGGGGGACACTGCCTACAATGAGCAGTTCTTC.

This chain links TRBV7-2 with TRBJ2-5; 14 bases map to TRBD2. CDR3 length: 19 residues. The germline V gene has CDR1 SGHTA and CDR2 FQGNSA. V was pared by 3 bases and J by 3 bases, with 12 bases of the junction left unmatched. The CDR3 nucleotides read TGTGCCAGCAGCTTCCTAGGACTAGCGGGGGGCCCAGAAAAAGAGACCCAGTACTTC. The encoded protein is CASSFLGLAGGPEKETQYF.

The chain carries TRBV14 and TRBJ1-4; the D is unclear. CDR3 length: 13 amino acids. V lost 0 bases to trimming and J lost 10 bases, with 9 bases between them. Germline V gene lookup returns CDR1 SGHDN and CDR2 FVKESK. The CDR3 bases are TGTGCCAGCAGCCAAGATCCCAAGTTAAAACTGTTTTTT. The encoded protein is CASSQDPKLKLFF.

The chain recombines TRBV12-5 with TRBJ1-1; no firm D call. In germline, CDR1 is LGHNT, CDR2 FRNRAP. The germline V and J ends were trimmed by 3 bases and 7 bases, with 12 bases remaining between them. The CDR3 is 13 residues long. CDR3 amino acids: CASGFREDFEAFF. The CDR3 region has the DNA TGTGCTAGTGGTTTTCGTGAAGACTTTGAAGCTTTCTTT.

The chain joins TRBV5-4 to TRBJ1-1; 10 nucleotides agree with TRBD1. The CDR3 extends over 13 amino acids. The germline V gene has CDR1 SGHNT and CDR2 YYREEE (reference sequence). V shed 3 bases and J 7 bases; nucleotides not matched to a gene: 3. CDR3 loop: CASSSDRGVEAFF. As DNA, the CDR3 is TGTGCCAGCAGCTCGGACAGGGGGGTTGAAGCTTTCTTT.

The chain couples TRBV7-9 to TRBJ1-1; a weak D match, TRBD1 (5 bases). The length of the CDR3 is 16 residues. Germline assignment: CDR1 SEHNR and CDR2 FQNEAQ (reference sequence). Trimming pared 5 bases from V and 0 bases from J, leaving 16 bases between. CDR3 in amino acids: CASSRNPGTLNTEAFF. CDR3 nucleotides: TGTGCCAGCAGCAGAAACCCCGGGACCCTGAACACTGAAGCTTTCTTT.

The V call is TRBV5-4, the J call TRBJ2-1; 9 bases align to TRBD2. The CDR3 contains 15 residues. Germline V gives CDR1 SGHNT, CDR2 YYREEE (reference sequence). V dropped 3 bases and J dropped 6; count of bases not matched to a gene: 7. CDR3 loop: CASSWSGGPVNEQFF. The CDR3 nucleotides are TGTGCCAGCAGCTGGAGCGGGGGGCCCGTCAATGAGCAGTTCTTC.

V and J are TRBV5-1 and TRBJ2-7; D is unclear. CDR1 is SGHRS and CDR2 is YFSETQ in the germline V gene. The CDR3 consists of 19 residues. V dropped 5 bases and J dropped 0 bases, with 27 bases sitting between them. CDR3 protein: CASRPSRRSFTQSSYEQYF. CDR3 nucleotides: TGCGCCAGCAGACCTTCGAGACGGTCCTTTACTCAGAGCTCCTACGAGCAGTACTTC.

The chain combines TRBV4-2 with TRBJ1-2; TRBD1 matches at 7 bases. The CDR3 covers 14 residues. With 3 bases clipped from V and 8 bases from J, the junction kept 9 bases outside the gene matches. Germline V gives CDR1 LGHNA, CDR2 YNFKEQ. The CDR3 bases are TGTGCCAGCAGCCACGGGCAGGGGGAGAGAGGCTACACCTTC. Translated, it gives CASSHGQGERGYTF.